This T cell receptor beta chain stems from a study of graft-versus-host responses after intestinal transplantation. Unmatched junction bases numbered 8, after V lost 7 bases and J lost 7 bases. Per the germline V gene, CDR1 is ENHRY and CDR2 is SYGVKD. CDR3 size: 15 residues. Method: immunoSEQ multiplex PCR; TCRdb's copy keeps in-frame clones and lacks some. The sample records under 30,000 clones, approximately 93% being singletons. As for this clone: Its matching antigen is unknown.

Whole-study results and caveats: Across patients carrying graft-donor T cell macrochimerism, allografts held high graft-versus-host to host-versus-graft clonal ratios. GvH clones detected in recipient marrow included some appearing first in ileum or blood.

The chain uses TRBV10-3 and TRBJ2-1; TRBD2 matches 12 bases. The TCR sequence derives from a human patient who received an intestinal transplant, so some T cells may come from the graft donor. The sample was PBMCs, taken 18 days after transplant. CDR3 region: CAIMTSGGGLNEQFF. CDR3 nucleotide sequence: TGTGCCATCATGACTAGCGGGGGAGGTTTGAATGAGCAGTTCTTC.